This T cell receptor (beta chain) was captured by sequencing in a study of cytomegalovirus exposure and HLA in healthy donors. Study-level results: The study flagged fewer than 200 TCR beta chains as cytomegalovirus-associated.

To note about this clone: The antigen is unknown.

TCRdb keeps only in-frame clones here, not all; method: immunoSEQ multiplex PCR. This sample has around 300,000 clones, with about nine tenths found just once. J gave up 3 bases and V 5 bases, and 4 bases lay outside the gene matches. Per the germline V gene, CDR1 is SGHTA and CDR2 is FQGTGA. CDR3 length: 13 amino acids. Material for sequencing was PBMCs. This clonotype originated in a woman in her thirties in good health and CMV-seropositive. The rearrangement uses TRBV7-3 and TRBJ2-7, with 7 bases fitting TRBD1. Written as DNA, the CDR3 is TGTGCCAGCAGCGCCTCAGGGGGCTACGAGCAGTACTTC. Protein: CASSASGGYEQYF.